These 32 T cell receptor beta chains share one sample of origin, sequenced in a study of T-cell reconstitution after alpha-beta-depleted transplantation in children. For TCRbeta, the library was prepared with unique molecular identifiers. MiXCR was run by TCRdb on the PCR reads, yielding one entry per CDR3 protein. The data hold hundreds of thousands of distinct CDR3 sequences, with around 16% observed a single time. The input for sequencing was PBMCs from the stem cell graft donor, taken from the stem cell graft. The receptors here all came from a human donor who donated a stem cell graft to a child with acute myeloid leukemia.

This clonotype has a handful of counts. The chain carries TRBV20-1 and TRBJ1-2; TRBD1 aligns across 9 bases. V lost 3 bases, J lost 2 bases, and 7 bases stayed unmatched. The CDR3 totals 15 residues. Germline CDR1 and CDR2: DFQATT and SNEGSKA (reference sequence). The CDR3 sequence is CSASWRTGENYGYTF. The CDR3 nucleotides read TGCAGTGCTAGCTGGAGGACAGGGGAAAACTATGGCTACACCTTC.

This clonotype occurred many times. The chain joins TRBV20-1 to TRBJ2-3; D gene unclear. This CDR3 region has 14 residues. The ends were cut back, 6 bases at V and 3 bases at J, with 16 bases in the middle. Germline CDR1 DFQATT, CDR2 SNEGSKA (reference sequence). In DNA form, the CDR3 reads TGCAGTGCCCCCAGCGAGCCCGGGACAGATACGCAGTATTTT. Its protein is CSAPSEPGTDTQYF.

This clonotype has just a few counts. The V and J genes are TRBV6-5 and TRBJ2-5, with a possible D match to TRBD1 (5 bases). This CDR3 contains 13 residues. With 8 bases removed from V and 1 base from J, the gap between germline ends came to 11 bases. Per the germline V gene, CDR1 is MNHEY and CDR2 is SVGAGI. CDR3 residues: CASSAGAQETQYF. The CDR3 DNA reads as TGTGCCAGCTCGGCTGGGGCCCAAGAGACCCAGTACTTC.

The chain links TRBV9 to TRBJ2-7; 8 bases match TRBD1. V lost 2 bases to trimming and J lost 6 bases; unmatched junction nucleotides: 7. This CDR3 spans 14 amino acids. Germline values: CDR1 SGDLS, CDR2 YYNGEE. In nucleotides, the CDR3 is TGTGCCAGCAGCGTCAGGGGGCCGGAAGGCGAGCAGTACTTC. Its protein product is CASSVRGPEGEQYF.

There are a few counts of this clonotype. The chain combines TRBV6-5 with TRBJ2-5; tentative D call: TRBD2 (6 bases). The germline V and J ends were trimmed by 8 bases and 3 bases, with 19 bases remaining between them. This CDR3 spans 15 amino acids. CDR1 MNHEY and CDR2 SVGAGI come from the germline V gene. CDR3 region: CASRPKGLNKETQYF. DNA of the CDR3: TGTGCCAGCCGACCCAAGGGACTTAATAAAGAGACCCAGTACTTC.

The chain links TRBV9 to TRBJ2-2; D may be TRBD2 (6 bases). CDR3 length: 16 residues. The germline V and J ends were trimmed by 0 bases and 5 bases, with 14 bases remaining between them. CDR1 is SGDLS and CDR2 is YYNGEE in the germline V gene. In DNA, the CDR3 is TGTGCCAGCAGCGTAGCTGCGGGGATCCAGACCGGGGAGCTGTTTTTT. Its protein is CASSVAAGIQTGELFF.

This clonotype was detected many times. The rearrangement uses TRBV20-1 and TRBJ2-3; TRBD1 aligns across 10 bases. CDR1 is DFQATT and CDR2 is SNEGSKA in the germline V gene (reference sequence). This CDR3 is built from 16 residues. The junction had 11 bases not matched to a gene; V was cut back by 6 bases and J by 2 bases. The CDR3 protein is CSAEPPTGGHTDTQYF. As DNA, the CDR3 is TGCAGTGCGGAACCTCCGACAGGGGGCCACACAGATACGCAGTATTTT.

This clonotype was found many times. The chain carries TRBV20-1 and TRBJ1-1; 8 nucleotides align to TRBD1. This CDR3 has 14 residues. Germline values: CDR1 DFQATT, CDR2 SNEGSKA (reference sequence). The V gene end was trimmed by 1 base and the J gene end by 6 bases; junction bases not matched to a gene: 7. The DNA for the CDR3 is TGCAGTGCTAGAGTGGGTCAGGGGGCCGCTGAAGCTTTCTTT. Translation: CSARVGQGAAEAFF.

This clonotype has a count of ten or more. The rearrangement uses TRBV20-1 and TRBJ1-2; D gene ambiguous. Deletions cut 0 bases from V and 1 base from J, with 9 bases between. Germline loops: CDR1 DFQATT, CDR2 SNEGSKA (reference sequence). The CDR3 consists of 14 residues. Written as DNA, the CDR3 is TGCAGTGCTAGAGATGTTAACAGTAACTATGGCTACACCTTC. Translated: CSARDVNSNYGYTF.

This clonotype showed up just once. The chain employs TRBV7-6 and TRBJ2-2; the D gene is possibly TRBD2 (6 bases). From germline, CDR1 is SGHVS and CDR2 FNYEAQ. The germline V and J ends were trimmed by 5 bases and 0 bases, with 13 bases remaining between them. The CDR3 sequence is 16 residues long. The CDR3 DNA is TGTGCCAGCAGCATCCTGGGACTTACGAACACCGGGGAGCTGTTTTTT. Protein: CASSILGLTNTGELFF.

This clonotype was observed a few times. J is TRBJ2-7 and V is TRBV4-3, with D possibly being TRBD1 (5 bases). The germline V gene has CDR1 LGHNA and CDR2 YSLEER. Trimming removed 0 bases at V and 5 bases at J, with 14 bases between. This CDR3 contains 15 residues. The CDR3 reads CASSQDLRGMDEQYF. The CDR3 nucleotides read TGCGCCAGCAGCCAAGATCTAAGGGGTATGGACGAGCAGTACTTC.

This clonotype appeared many times. V usage is TRBV5-6 and J usage is TRBJ2-3; weak D call: TRBD2 (6 bases). Per the germline V gene, CDR1 is SGHDT and CDR2 is YYEEEE. The CDR3 length is 17 residues. V was trimmed by 4 bases and J by 8 bases, leaving 26 bases between them. The CDR3 protein is CASSPIGTLYPEGTQYF. CDR3 coding DNA: TGTGCCAGCAGCCCTATCGGGACTCTTTATCCGGAGGGTACGCAGTATTTT.

Only a few counts were recorded for this clonotype. CDR3 coding DNA: TGCAGTGCTAGAGATTGGGACACCCCTTTGGAAAAACTGTTTTTT. Residues: CSARDWDTPLEKLFF. The chain combines TRBV20-1 with TRBJ1-4, with D perhaps matching TRBD1 (6 bases). Germline assignment: CDR1 DFQATT and CDR2 SNEGSKA (reference sequence). V lost 0 bases and J lost 8, with 16 bases in between. The CDR3 runs 15 residues.

There are many counts of this clonotype. J is TRBJ2-5 and V is TRBV20-1; 13 bases fit TRBD2. From germline, CDR1 is DFQATT and CDR2 SNEGSKA (reference sequence). The V gene end was trimmed by 6 bases and the J gene end by 4 bases; junction bases not matched to a gene: 8. This CDR3 has 15 residues. CDR3 bases: TGCAGTGCAACCGGGACTAGCGGGGTCGGAGAGACCCAGTACTTC. Its protein is CSATGTSGVGETQYF.

Here the CDR3 reads CASSYSGGTYEQYF. CDR3 DNA: TGCGCCAGCAGTTATAGCGGGGGGACCTACGAGCAGTACTTC. The chain carries TRBV5-1 and TRBJ2-7; 10 nucleotides line up with TRBD2. The CDR3 runs to 14 residues. Germline V gives CDR1 SGHRS, CDR2 YFSETQ. The V and J ends lost 5 bases and 2 bases, in that order; junction bases with no gene match: 4.

This clonotype was counted many times. This rearrangement joins TRBV20-1 to TRBJ1-6; D is ambiguous. CDR1 and CDR2 from the germline V gene are DFQATT and SNEGSKA (reference sequence). With 3 bases removed from V and 10 bases from J, the gap between germline ends came to 10 bases. This CDR3 has 12 residues. The CDR3 DNA reads TGCAGTGCTAGCGGGTCGATCTCACCCCTCCACTTT. Protein sequence: CSASGSISPLHF.

This clonotype came up many times. The chain recombines TRBV29-1 with TRBJ1-2; D is unresolved. Per the germline V gene, CDR1 is SQVTM and CDR2 is ANQGSEA. The CDR3 runs to 11 residues. The V and J ends lost 4 bases and 8 bases respectively, with 11 bases between them. DNA for the CDR3: TGCAGCGTTGGAATGTTGCAGGGCTACACCTTC. As protein: CSVGMLQGYTF.

This clonotype was detected ten times or more. J is TRBJ2-5 and V is TRBV29-1; no clear D. The CDR3 extends over 11 amino acids. Germline V gives CDR1 SQVTM, CDR2 ANQGSEA. Trimming cost V 4 bases and J 5 bases, with 8 bases left between them. CDR3 DNA: TGCAGCGTTGCGGTCGTGGAGACCCAGTACTTC. This codes for CSVAVVETQYF.

The chain employs TRBV10-2 and TRBJ2-4; 8 nucleotides align to TRBD1. Unmatched junction bases numbered 8, after V lost 10 bases and J lost 3 bases. The CDR3 is 14 residues long. Germline CDR1 reads WSHSY; CDR2 reads SAAADI. The CDR3 DNA follows: TGCGCCACCGGACAGGGTGACGACAAAAACATTCAGTACTTC. Translation: CATGQGDDKNIQYF.

V and J are TRBV28 and TRBJ2-7; unclear D gene. Germline CDR1 is MDHEN and CDR2 is SYDVKM. The V end was cut by 4 bases, the J end by 7 bases, with 23 bases between. This CDR3 is 16 amino acids long. The CDR3 reads CASSSAGRPLLGEQYV. The DNA of the CDR3 is TGTGCCAGCAGTTCGGCCGGTCGTCCTCTTCTTGGGGAGCAGTACGTC.

The DNA for the CDR3 is TGTGCCAGCAGCCCTAAGGCTGGACTAGGGCCCAATGAGCAGTTCTTC. Encoded protein: CASSPKAGLGPNEQFF. This chain joins TRBV7-3 and TRBJ2-1, with 7 bases that match TRBD2. Germline-derived CDR1 and CDR2 are SGHTA and FQGTGA. The CDR3 contains 16 residues. J lost 6 bases, V lost 5 bases, and 13 bases had no gene match.

This clonotype was seen repeatedly, ten times or more. The chain recombines TRBV20-1 with TRBJ1-2; TRBD1 agrees at 7 bases. Germline loops: CDR1 DFQATT, CDR2 SNEGSKA (reference sequence). V shed 5 bases and J 7 bases; nucleotides not matched to a gene: 10. The CDR3 length is 13 residues. The CDR3 spells CSAFGRGRGGYTF. In DNA, the CDR3 is TGCAGTGCTTTTGGGAGGGGGCGGGGTGGCTACACCTTC.

The rearrangement links TRBV7-2 to TRBJ2-7, with 9 bases identical to TRBD1. Trimming cost V 4 bases and J 1 base; bases outside gene matches: 2. CDR1 is SGHTA, CDR2 FQGNSA, per germline. The CDR3 extends over 14 amino acids. The CDR3 protein is CASSSGTGSYEQYV. CDR3 in DNA: TGTGCCAGCAGCTCCGGGACAGGGTCCTACGAGCAGTACGTC.

The V call is TRBV9, the J call TRBJ2-5; a weak D match, TRBD2 (6 bases). CDR3 length equals 14 residues. V shed 0 bases and J shed 5 bases, with 11 bases lying between them. Per germline, CDR1 SGDLS and CDR2 YYNGEE. This chain's CDR3 is CASSVAARGETQYF. CDR3 DNA sequence: TGTGCCAGCAGCGTAGCAGCCCGGGGGGAGACCCAGTACTTC.

This clonotype showed up many times. V usage is TRBV20-1 and J usage is TRBJ1-1; D call uncertain. The CDR3 is 14 residues long. CDR1 DFQATT and CDR2 SNEGSKA come from the germline V gene (reference sequence). Trimming left V 3 bases short and J 1 base short, with 12 bases between. CDR3 protein: CSASAGGANTEAFF. The CDR3 nucleotides are TGCAGTGCTAGCGCAGGAGGAGCGAACACTGAAGCTTTCTTT.

This chain connects TRBV20-1 to TRBJ1-5; no reliable D call. This CDR3 has 13 residues. V lost 7 bases to trimming and J lost 3 bases, with 13 bases between them. The V gene's germline CDR1 is DFQATT and CDR2 SNEGSKA (reference sequence). Here the CDR3 reads CSVWTDHNQPQHF. CDR3 bases: TGCAGTGTCTGGACGGATCACAATCAGCCCCAGCATTTT.

This clonotype has more than one count but fewer than ten. The chain uses TRBV21-1 and TRBJ1-2. TRBV21-1 is a pseudogene locus. This CDR3 contains 14 residues. CDR3 region: CASSEPGVLYGYTF. The CDR3 nucleotides are TGTGCCAGCAGCGAACCAGGAGTCCTCTATGGCTACACCTTC.

In its sample, this clonotype was seen many times. The chain carries TRBV4-1 and TRBJ1-3; D gene uncertain. V was trimmed by 4 bases and J by 0 bases, leaving 13 bases between them. CDR1 and CDR2 (germline): MGHRA, YSYEKL. The CDR3 is 16 residues long. CDR3 in DNA: TGCGCCAGCAGCCTGAAGAGGGCAGACTCTGGAAACACCATATATTTT. Translated, it gives CASSLKRADSGNTIYF.

The genes are TRBV20-1 and TRBJ1-2; possibly TRBD1 for D (6 bases). Germline V gene data show CDR1 as DFQATT and CDR2 as SNEGSKA (reference sequence). This CDR3 comprises 13 residues. V was clipped by 1 base and J by 11 bases, with 17 bases between them. The DNA of the CDR3 is TGCAGTGCTAGAGGTCTGGGGGCGCCTCGATACACCTTC. It translates to CSARGLGAPRYTF.

This clonotype occurred many times. This sequence joins TRBV6-4 and TRBJ1-1, with TRBD1 as a possible D gene (5 bases). This CDR3 region has 13 residues. Germline-derived CDR1 and CDR2 are MRHNA and SNTAGT. Between the trimmed V and J ends, which lost 4 bases and 7 bases, there was a span of 13 bases. The CDR3 sequence is CASSGIARGEAFF. The CDR3 DNA sequence: TGTGCCAGCAGTGGAATCGCGAGGGGTGAAGCTTTCTTT.

This sequence joins TRBV12-3 or TRBV12-4 and TRBJ1-1; D unresolved. The CDR3 is 13 amino acids. The ends were cut back, 6 bases at V and 1 base at J, with 9 bases in the middle. This CDR3 reads CASRQTGNTEAFF. DNA for the CDR3: TGTGCCAGCAGGCAGACGGGGAACACTGAAGCTTTCTTT.

This clonotype was detected only a few times. The chain uses TRBV12-3 or TRBV12-4 and TRBJ2-2; TRBD1 might be the D (5 bases). The CDR3 consists of 14 residues. Trimming removed 1 base from V and 7 bases from J, with 10 bases in between. The CDR3 DNA sequence: TGTGCCAGCAGTTTAGTAGGGGCGCTCGGGGAGCTGTTTTTT. Translated: CASSLVGALGELFF.